The 15 T cell receptor beta chains presented below share a single source sample, sequenced in a study of CXCR3-negative and CXCR3-positive naive CD8 T cells. Overall study findings and caveats: CXCR3-positive naive cells carried more hydrophobic TRB CDR3s than CXCR3-negative ones.

For these receptors, no antigen is known. Libraries were UMI-labeled 5' RACE TRB cDNA. TCRdb reworked the 5' RACE reads into one entry per CDR3 protein, no DNA. The table counts 150,000 or so distinct CDR3 sequences; nearly 0.5% lies in the top ten. The sample consisted of naive CXCR3+ CD8+ T cells from blood. Described subset: CD45RO-CCR7+CD27+CD95- naive CD8+ T cells expressing CXCR3 (TNR3+). Every receptor here comes from a human donor in good health. Some clones in this sample may be carry-over from other donors' samples.

The rearrangement uses TRBV15 and TRBJ1-4; the TCRdb call, TRBD1, lacks DNA for checking. CDR3 length equals 16 residues. CDR1 and CDR2 (germline): LNHNV, YYDKDF (reference sequence). CDR3 sequence reads: CATSRLSGATNEKLFF.

V usage is TRBV20-1 and J usage is TRBJ2-1. Germline CDR1 and CDR2: DFQATT and SNEGSKA (reference sequence). The CDR3 is made up of 15 amino acids. The CDR3 loop is CSARLSSGDNNEQFF.

The chain recombines TRBV29-1 with TRBJ2-5; the TRBD1 assignment by TCRdb is unverifiable without DNA. This CDR3 contains 16 residues. Germline CDR1 SQVTM, CDR2 ANQGSEA. The CDR3 sequence is CSVLGGQGASGETQYF. Complete variable domain (other parts from reference TRBV29-1 and TRBJ2-5): SAVISQKPSRDICQRGTSLTIQCQVDSQVTMMFWYRQQPGQSLTLIATANQGSEATYESGFVIDKFPISRPNLTFSTLTVSNMSPEDSSIYLCSVLGGQGASGETQYFGPGTRLLVL.

This sequence joins TRBV5-8 and TRBJ2-1; TCRdb's D call, TRBD1, is unchecked because there is no DNA. The CDR3 consists of 15 residues. From germline, CDR1 is SGHTS and CDR2 YDEGEE. The CDR3: CASFGQGDVPSEQFF.

The chain joins TRBV29-1 to TRBJ2-7; TCRdb's D call, TRBD2, is unchecked because there is no DNA. The CDR3 has 13 residues. CDR1 is SQVTM and CDR2 is ANQGSEA in the germline V gene. CDR3: CSVGLAGAYEQYF.

The chain employs TRBV29-1 and TRBJ2-7; TCRdb indicates TRBD2, and absent DNA this call remains unverified. CDR3 length: 14 amino acids. Germline V gene sequence: CDR1 SQVTM, CDR2 ANQGSEA. The CDR3 sequence is CSVIGAGLAYEQYF.

The CDR3 protein is CASSRSRDRGTNTEAFF. The chain joins TRBV28 to TRBJ1-1; there is no DNA to check the TCRdb D call of TRBD1. Germline V gene lookup returns CDR1 MDHEN and CDR2 SYDVKM. This CDR3 is built from 17 residues.

The genes are TRBV7-2 and TRBJ2-5; as DNA is missing, the TRBD1 call by TCRdb cannot be tested. Germline CDR1 is SGHTA and CDR2 is FQGNSA. The CDR3 spans 14 residues. CDR3 protein: CASQRQGVSETQYF.

This sequence joins TRBV4-2 and TRBJ1-4; TCRdb's D call, TRBD1, is unchecked because there is no DNA. The CDR3 length is 15 residues. Germline CDR1 reads LGHNA; CDR2 reads YNFKEQ. The CDR3 region is CASSQEQGYYEKLFF.

The chain couples TRBV20-1 to TRBJ2-2; TCRdb picks TRBD1, but there is no DNA to check that call. The germline V gene encodes CDR1 DFQATT and CDR2 SNEGSKA (reference sequence). This CDR3 contains 16 residues. CDR3 sequence reads: CSARAPGTLNTGELFF.

The chain carries TRBV4-2 and TRBJ2-3; there is no DNA to check the TCRdb D call of TRBD2. From germline, CDR1 is LGHNA and CDR2 YNFKEQ. The CDR3 length is 15 residues. The CDR3 loop reads CASSPRGGSTDTQYF.

The rearrangement joins TRBV12-3 or TRBV12-4 to TRBJ2-6. This CDR3 has 17 amino acids. This CDR3 reads CASSLHLPTSGANVLTF.

The rearrangement joins TRBV5-1 to TRBJ1-1; the D call from TCRdb, TRBD1, cannot be confirmed without DNA. This CDR3 has 14 residues. The germline V gene has CDR1 SGHRS and CDR2 YFSETQ. The CDR3 spells CASSLTSGYTEAFF.

V and J are TRBV4-3 and TRBJ2-7; TCRdb's D gene call, TRBD1, goes unchecked for lack of DNA. The CDR3 runs 17 residues. Germline loops: CDR1 LGHNA, CDR2 YSLEER. CDR3: CASSQDSGTGKTYEQYF.

V usage is TRBV28 and J usage is TRBJ2-3; TCRdb outputs TRBD1, but without DNA this stays unchecked. The V gene's germline CDR1 is MDHEN and CDR2 SYDVKM. This CDR3 has 15 amino acids. This CDR3 reads CASSLSPTATDTQYF.